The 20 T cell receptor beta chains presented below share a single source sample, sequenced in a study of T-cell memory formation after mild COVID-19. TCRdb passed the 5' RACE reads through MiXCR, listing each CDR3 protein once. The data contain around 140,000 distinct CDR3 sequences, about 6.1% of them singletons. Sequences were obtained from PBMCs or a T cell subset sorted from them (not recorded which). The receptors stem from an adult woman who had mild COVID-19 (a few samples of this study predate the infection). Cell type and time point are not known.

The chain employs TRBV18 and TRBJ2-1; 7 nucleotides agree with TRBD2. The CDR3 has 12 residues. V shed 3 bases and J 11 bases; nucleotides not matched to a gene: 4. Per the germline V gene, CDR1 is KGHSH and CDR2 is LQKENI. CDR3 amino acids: CASSPQGGQQFF. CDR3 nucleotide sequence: TGTGCCAGCTCACCGCAGGGAGGGCAGCAGTTCTTC.

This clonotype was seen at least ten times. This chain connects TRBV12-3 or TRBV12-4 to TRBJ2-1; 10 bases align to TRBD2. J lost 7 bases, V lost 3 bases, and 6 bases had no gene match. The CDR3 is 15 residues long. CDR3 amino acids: CASSFEPGLANEQFF. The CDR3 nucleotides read TGTGCCAGCAGTTTCGAACCGGGACTAGCGAATGAGCAGTTCTTC.

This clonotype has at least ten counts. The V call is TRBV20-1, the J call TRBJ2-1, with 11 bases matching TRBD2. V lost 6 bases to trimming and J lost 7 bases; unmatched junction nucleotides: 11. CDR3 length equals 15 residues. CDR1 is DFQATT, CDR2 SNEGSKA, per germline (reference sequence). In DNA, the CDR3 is TGCAGTGCCGGACTAGCGGGTCCCCTCGGGAATGAGCAGTTCTTC. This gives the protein CSAGLAGPLGNEQFF.

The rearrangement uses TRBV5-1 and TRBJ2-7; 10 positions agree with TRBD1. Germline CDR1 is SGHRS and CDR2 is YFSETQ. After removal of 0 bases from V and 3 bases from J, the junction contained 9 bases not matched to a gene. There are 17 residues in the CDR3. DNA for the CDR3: TGCGCCAGCAGCTTGGGCATGTCGGGGACAGGGGACTACGAGCAGTACTTC. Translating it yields CASSLGMSGTGDYEQYF.

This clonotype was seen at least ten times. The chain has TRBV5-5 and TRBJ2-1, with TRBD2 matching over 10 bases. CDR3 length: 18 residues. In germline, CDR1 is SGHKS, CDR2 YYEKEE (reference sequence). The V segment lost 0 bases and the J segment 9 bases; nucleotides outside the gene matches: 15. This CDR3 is CASSLDGGRKIAGGEQFF. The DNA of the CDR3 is TGTGCCAGCAGCTTGGACGGGGGGCGGAAAATAGCGGGAGGTGAGCAGTTCTTC.

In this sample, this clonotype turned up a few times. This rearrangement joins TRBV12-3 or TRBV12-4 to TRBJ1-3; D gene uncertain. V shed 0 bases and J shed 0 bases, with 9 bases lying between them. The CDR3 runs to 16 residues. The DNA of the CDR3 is TGTGCCAGCAGTTTAGCCCGCACACCCTCTGGAAACACCATATATTTT. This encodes CASSLARTPSGNTIYF.

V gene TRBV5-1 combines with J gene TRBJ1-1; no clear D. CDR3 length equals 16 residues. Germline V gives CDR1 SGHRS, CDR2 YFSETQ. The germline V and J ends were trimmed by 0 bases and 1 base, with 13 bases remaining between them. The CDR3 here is CASSLGHSTGNTEAFF. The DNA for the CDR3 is TGCGCCAGCAGCTTGGGGCACTCTACGGGGAACACTGAAGCTTTCTTT.

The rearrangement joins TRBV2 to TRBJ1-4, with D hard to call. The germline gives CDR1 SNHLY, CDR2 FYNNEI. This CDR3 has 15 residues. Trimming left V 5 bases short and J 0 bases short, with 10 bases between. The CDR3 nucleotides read TGTGCCAGCAGTTTCGAGAGTTCAACTAATGAAAAACTGTTTTTT. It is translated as CASSFESSTNEKLFF.

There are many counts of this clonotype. Here the CDR3 reads CASSPFGRGDDEQFF. For the CDR3, the DNA is TGTGCCAGCAGCCCCTTCGGGAGGGGCGACGATGAGCAGTTCTTC. The gene calls are TRBV7-2 and TRBJ2-1; TRBD2 matches 8 bases. Germline V gene sequence: CDR1 SGHTA, CDR2 FQGNSA. V lost 5 bases, J lost 8 bases, and 11 bases stayed unmatched. CDR3 length: 15 amino acids.

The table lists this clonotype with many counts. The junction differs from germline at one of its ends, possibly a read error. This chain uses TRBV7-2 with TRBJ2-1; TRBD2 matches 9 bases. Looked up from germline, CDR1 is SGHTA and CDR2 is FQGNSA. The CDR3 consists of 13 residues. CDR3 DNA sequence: TGTGCCAGCAGCTTAGAGCGCGGGAGGGCCCGCCACTTC. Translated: CASSLERGRARHF. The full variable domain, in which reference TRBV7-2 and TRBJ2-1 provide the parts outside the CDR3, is GAGVSQSPSNKVTEKGKDVELRCDPISGHTALYWYRQSLGQGLEFLIYFQGNSAPDKSGLPSDRFSAERTGGSVSTLTIQRTQQEDSAVYLCASSLERGRARHFGPGTRLTVL.

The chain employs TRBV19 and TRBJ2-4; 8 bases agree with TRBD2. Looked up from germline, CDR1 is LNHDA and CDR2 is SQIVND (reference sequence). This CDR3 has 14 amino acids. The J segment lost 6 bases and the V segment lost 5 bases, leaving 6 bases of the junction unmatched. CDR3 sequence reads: CASSSQAGVNIQYF. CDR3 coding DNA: TGTGCCAGTAGTTCCCAAGCGGGGGTAAACATTCAGTACTTC.

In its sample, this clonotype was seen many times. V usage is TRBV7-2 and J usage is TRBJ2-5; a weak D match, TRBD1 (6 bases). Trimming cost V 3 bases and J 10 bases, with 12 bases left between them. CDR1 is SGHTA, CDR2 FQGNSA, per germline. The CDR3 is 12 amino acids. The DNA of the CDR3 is TGTGCCAGCAGCTTTGCAGGGGAAAACCAGTACTTC. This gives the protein CASSFAGENQYF.

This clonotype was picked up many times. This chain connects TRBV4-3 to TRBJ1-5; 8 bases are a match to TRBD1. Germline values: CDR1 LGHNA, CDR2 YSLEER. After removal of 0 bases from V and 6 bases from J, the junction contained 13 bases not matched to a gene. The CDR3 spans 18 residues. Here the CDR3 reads CASSQDVPPGGSFQPQHF. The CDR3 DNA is TGCGCCAGCAGCCAAGACGTCCCGCCAGGGGGCTCTTTTCAGCCCCAGCATTTT.

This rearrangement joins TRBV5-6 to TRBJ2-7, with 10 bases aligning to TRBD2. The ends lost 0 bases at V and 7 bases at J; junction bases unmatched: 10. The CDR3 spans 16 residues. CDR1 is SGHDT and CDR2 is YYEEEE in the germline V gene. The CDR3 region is CASSLGPSGRTGEQYF. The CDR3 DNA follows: TGTGCCAGCAGCTTGGGGCCTAGCGGGAGAACCGGGGAGCAGTACTTC.

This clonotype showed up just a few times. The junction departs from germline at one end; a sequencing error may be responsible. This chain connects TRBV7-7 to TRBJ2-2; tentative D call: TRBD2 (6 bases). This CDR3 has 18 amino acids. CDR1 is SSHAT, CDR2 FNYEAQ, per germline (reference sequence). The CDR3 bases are TGTGCTAGCAGCTTAGCGGCAGGAGGTCTAGTGGGCACCGGGGAGCTGTTTTTT. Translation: CASSLAAGGLVGTGELFF.

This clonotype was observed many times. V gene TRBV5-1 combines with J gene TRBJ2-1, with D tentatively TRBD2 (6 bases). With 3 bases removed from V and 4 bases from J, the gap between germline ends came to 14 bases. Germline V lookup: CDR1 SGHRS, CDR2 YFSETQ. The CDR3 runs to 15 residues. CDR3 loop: CASSWNAGPYNEQFF. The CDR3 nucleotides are TGCGCCAGCAGCTGGAACGCGGGACCTTACAATGAGCAGTTCTTC.

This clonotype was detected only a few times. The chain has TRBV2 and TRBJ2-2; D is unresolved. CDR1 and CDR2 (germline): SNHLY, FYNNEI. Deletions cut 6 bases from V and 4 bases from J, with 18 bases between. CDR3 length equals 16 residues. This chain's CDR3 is CASSAPNSAPTGELFF. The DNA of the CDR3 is TGTGCCAGCAGCGCCCCAAACTCGGCCCCCACCGGGGAGCTGTTTTTT.

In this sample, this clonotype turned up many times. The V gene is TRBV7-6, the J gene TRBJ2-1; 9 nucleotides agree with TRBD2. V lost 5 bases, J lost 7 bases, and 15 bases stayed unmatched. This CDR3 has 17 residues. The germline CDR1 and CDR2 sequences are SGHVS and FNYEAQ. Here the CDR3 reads CASSRRPPAGGPNEQFF. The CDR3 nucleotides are TGTGCCAGCAGCCGAAGGCCCCCAGCGGGAGGACCAAATGAGCAGTTCTTC.

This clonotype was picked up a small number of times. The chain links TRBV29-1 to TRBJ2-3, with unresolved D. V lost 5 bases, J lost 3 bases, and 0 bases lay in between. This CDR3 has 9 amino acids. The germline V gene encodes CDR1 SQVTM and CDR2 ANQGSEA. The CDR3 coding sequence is TGCAGCGTTACAGATACGCAGTATTTT. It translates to CSVTDTQYF.

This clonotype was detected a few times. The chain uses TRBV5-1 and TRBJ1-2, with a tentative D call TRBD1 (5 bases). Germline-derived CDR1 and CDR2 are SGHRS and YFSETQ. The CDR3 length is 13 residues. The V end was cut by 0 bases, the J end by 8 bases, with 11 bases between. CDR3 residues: CASSLAESGGYTF. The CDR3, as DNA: TGCGCCAGCAGCTTGGCCGAATCAGGGGGCTACACCTTC.